The T cell receptor (beta chain) described here comes from a study of T-cell reconstitution after alpha-beta-depleted transplantation in children. Study conclusions and caveats: Newly produced T cells mostly accounted for T-cell counts and diversity one year post-transplant. Surviving recipient T cells and thymic progenitors underlay high day-60 TCRbeta diversity in some patients. Expanded clones from the graft, numbering several hundred, reportedly supplied alpha-beta T cells about two months after transplant.

The V and J ends lost 2 bases and 4 bases, in that order; junction bases with no gene match: 6. The germline gives CDR1 SGHRS, CDR2 YFSETQ. This CDR3 region has 16 residues. Unique molecular identifiers were used in preparing the TCRbeta library. TCRdb re-analysed the PCR reads in MiXCR, keeping a single row per CDR3 protein. The sample contains 700,000 to 950,000 distinct CDR3 sequences, approximately 15% of which appear only once. This clonotype has a handful of counts. Its specificity is not known. The receptor was derived from a male patient between 5 and 17 years old who had a stem cell transplant for acute lymphoblastic leukemia, so the T cells may come from the graft donor. Sample: PBMCs, mostly from graft donor cells, taken 360 days after TCRalphabeta/CD19-depleted stem cell transplant. The chain employs TRBV5-1 and TRBJ2-7; TRBD2 aligns across 13 bases. The CDR3 spells CASSLQGLAGKYEQYF. CDR3 DNA: TGCGCCAGCAGCTTACAGGGACTAGCGGGAAAGTACGAGCAGTACTTC.